These T cell receptor beta chains were read from a single sample in a study of CD8 T cells in Susac syndrome. TCRdb ran MiXCR on the immunoSEQ multiplex PCR reads and lists one entry per CDR3 protein. The sample carries 150,000 to 200,000 distinct CDR3 sequences, approximately 94% recorded once. Sequencing was done on a sample of CD4+ T cells from PBMCs. All receptors come from a human donor with multiple sclerosis. Each CDR3 is given with its conserved first and last residue. Fields, in order: V gene, CDR3 length, J gene, CDR3 protein.

TRBV20-1	12	TRBJ1-1	CSLLGTGPEAFF
TRBV3-1	17	TRBJ2-3	CASSQYVGGRGTDTQYF
TRBV9	14	TRBJ1-1	CASSVRPEDTEAFF
TRBV29-1	12	TRBJ1-1	CSVAHRGTEAFF
TRBV10-3	15	TRBJ2-7	CAISPESDPSYEQYF
TRBV20-1	18	TRBJ1-4	CSAQNRQGRGITNEKLFF
TRBV2	11	TRBJ2-5	CASNIQETQYF
TRBV11-2	19	TRBJ2-2	CASTNRGLAGEKNTGELFF
TRBV12-3/TRBV12-4	13	TRBJ2-5	CASSLIESETQYF
TRBV3-1	16	TRBJ1-2	CASSRRGNSVSDGYTF
TRBV19	15	TRBJ2-2	CASSIGGRFTGELFF
TRBV7-2	14	TRBJ1-2	CASSLGKGFGGYTF
TRBV30	12	TRBJ2-2	CAWSRSPGELFF
TRBV18	14	TRBJ1-5	CASSDLGSNQPQHF
TRBV29-1	11	TRBJ2-3	CSHSMGDTQYF
TRBV12-3/TRBV12-4	15	TRBJ2-7	CASSPAGQGAGEQYF
TRBV3-1	10	TRBJ2-7	CASGTHEQYF
TRBV11-2	17	TRBJ2-1	CASSHYSGNSSYNEQFF
TRBV30	14	TRBJ2-7	CAWSVASGGYEQYF
TRBV5-4	13	TRBJ2-3	CASSPTSNAAQYF
TRBV6-6	12	TRBJ1-2	CASTQGTYGYTF
TRBV2	13	TRBJ1-1	CASLTGENTEAFF
TRBV12-5	18	TRBJ1-5	CASGLTKTGRGESQPQHF
TRBV28	12	TRBJ2-7	CASSLSVGEQYF
TRBV5-4	13	TRBJ1-2	CASSSWIGDGYTF
TRBV7-2	15	TRBJ2-5	CASSLVGRSWETQYF
TRBV4-2	14	TRBJ2-2	CASSRGKETGELFF
TRBV3-1	10	TRBJ2-7	CASPPYEQYF
TRBV5-1	14	TRBJ1-1	CASSYGQGDTEAFF
TRBV29-1	12	TRBJ1-2	CSVEDSNYGYTF
TRBV2	14	TRBJ1-5	CASKKTGPDQPQHF
TRBV27	14	TRBJ2-7	CASSRPGTFYEQYF
TRBV7-2	14	TRBJ2-1	CASSPRRGYNEQFF
TRBV12-5	13	TRBJ2-3	CASGRQGTDTQYF
TRBV7-2	15	TRBJ1-2	CASSPPNDREHGYTF
TRBV7-8	14	TRBJ1-5	CASSATRVEGVPHF
TRBV29-1	11	TRBJ1-1	CSVGSGTEAFF
TRBV6-2/TRBV6-3	12	TRBJ2-4	CASSYAGNIQYF
TRBV7-2	17	TRBJ2-3	CASSSVTSGTSTDTQYF
TRBV5-1	14	TRBJ2-2	CASSLTGYAGELFF
TRBV20-1	17	TRBJ2-1	CSARDVKGTSRNIEQFF
TRBV2	14	TRBJ2-2	CASNKDGTTGELFF
TRBV29-1	14	TRBJ2-5	CSVGGGGESETQYF
TRBV7-3	14	TRBJ2-2	CASSPTLDTGELFF
TRBV6-5	14	TRBJ1-5	CASKPGYSNQPQHF